A selection of T cell receptor beta chains follows, all from one sample in a study of identical twins. MiXCR, applied by TCRdb to the 5' RACE reads, yields one record per CDR3 protein. The table shows roughly 190,000 distinct CDR3 sequences, with 15% to 20% occurring only once. These data also featured in a second study, about T cells expressing NK-cell markers.

Sequenced material: CD8+ T cells sorted from blood. The receptors stem from a woman aged 18-29 years in good health. Both conserved end residues are part of each CDR3. Each record gives: D gene, V gene, J gene, clone size, CDR3 DNA, CDR3 protein. D genes are given only for firm matches. Clone size is shown for a subset of rows, as once, few, many or a class of expanded clone.

TRBD2	TRBV9	TRBJ2-2	-	TGTGCCAGCAGCGAGAGCGGGGGGCGGAACACCGGGGAGCTGTTTTTT	CASSESGGRNTGELFF
TRBD2	TRBV9	TRBJ2-7	few	TGTGCCAGCAGCGTATACGACGGGGGGACCTACGAGCAGTACTTC	CASSVYDGGTYEQYF
-	TRBV7-3	TRBJ2-3	few	TGTGCCAGCGGTATGGTGGGAGATACGCAGTATTTT	CASGMVGDTQYF
-	TRBV12-3/TRBV12-4	TRBJ2-4	few	TGTGCCAGCAGAGATCTCTCGGGTACGGACATTCAGTACTTC	CASRDLSGTDIQYF
TRBD2	TRBV2	TRBJ2-2	-	TGTGCCAGCAGCCAGTTAGCGGGGGGGCTCGCCAACACCGGGGAGCTGTTTTTT	CASSQLAGGLANTGELFF
-	TRBV3-1	TRBJ1-2	-	TGTGCCAGCAGCCAAGTCCGACAGGAGATCAACTATGGCTACACCTTC	CASSQVRQEINYGYTF
-	TRBV5-6	TRBJ2-7	-	TGTGCCAGCAGCTCGGGCCCTAGCTCCTACGAGCAGTACTTC	CASSSGPSSYEQYF
TRBD2	TRBV4-3	TRBJ2-1	-	TGCGCCAGCAGCCAAGGCCCCGGACTAGCGGGGTATTCTTCCTACAATGAGCAGTTCTTC	CASSQGPGLAGYSSYNEQFF
TRBD1	TRBV4-3	TRBJ2-7	-	TGCGCCAGCAGCCAAGCGTACAGGGGATCCTACGAGCAGTACTTC	CASSQAYRGSYEQYF
-	TRBV12-3/TRBV12-4	TRBJ2-1	-	TGTGCCAGCAGTTCCAAAGCCTCCTTCAATGAGCAGTTCTTC	CASSSKASFNEQFF
-	TRBV9	TRBJ1-2	few	TGTGCCAGCAGCGTAGGAGACCTCCACTATGGCTACACCTTC	CASSVGDLHYGYTF
TRBD2	TRBV7-6	TRBJ2-2	few	TGTGCCAGCAGCTGGACTAGCGGGGGGACCGGGGAGCTGTTTTTT	CASSWTSGGTGELFF
TRBD2	TRBV11-2	TRBJ2-1	-	TGTGCCAGCAGCCCCCTCGCGGGAGCGGGCGATGAGCAGTTCTTC	CASSPLAGAGDEQFF
TRBD2	TRBV3-1	TRBJ2-1	-	TGTGCCAGCAGCCAGGATGGACTAGCGGGCTACAATGAGCAGTTCTTC	CASSQDGLAGYNEQFF
-	TRBV2	TRBJ2-3	few	TGTGCCAGCTATGATAGTCCAGATACGCAGTATTTT	CASYDSPDTQYF
-	TRBV14	TRBJ2-7	few	TGTGCCAGCAGCCAAGAAAACTCCTACGAGCAGTACTTC	CASSQENSYEQYF
-	TRBV7-8	TRBJ2-1	few	TGTGCCAGTGGGCCCCGACACCCCCTTCGGGATGAGCAGTTCTTC	CASGPRHPLRDEQFF
-	TRBV2	TRBJ2-2	few	TGTGCCAGCAACTCGGGGAACACCGGGGAGCTGTTTTTT	CASNSGNTGELFF
TRBD1	TRBV6-1	TRBJ2-5	-	TGTGCCAGCAGCTGGGGGAGACAGGGGGCGCGGAAGACCCAGTACTTC	CASSWGRQGARKTQYF
TRBD2	TRBV27	TRBJ2-3	-	TGTGCCAGCAGCCCCGGACTAGCGGCCACAGATACGCAGTATTTT	CASSPGLAATDTQYF
-	TRBV5-4	TRBJ2-2	-	TGTGCCAGCAGCAGTTTCGGGATGGGGGGTGGCACCGGGGAGCTGTTTTTT	CASSSFGMGGGTGELFF
-	TRBV12-3/TRBV12-4	TRBJ2-1	few	TGTGCCAGCAGTTTCGGAGCGGCCAATGAGCAGTTCTTC	CASSFGAANEQFF
-	TRBV11-2	TRBJ1-6	-	TGTGCCAGCAGCCCCAGGCGGGGGGCAGATTCACCCCTCCACTTT	CASSPRRGADSPLHF
-	TRBV6-5	TRBJ2-5	-	TGTGCCAGCAGTTCCACTGGGACGGACGGAGAGACCCAGTACTTC	CASSSTGTDGETQYF
-	TRBV15	TRBJ2-1	-	TGTGCCACCAGCGGGCTGGATTGGCAGCAGTTCTTC	CATSGLDWQQFF
-	TRBV12-5	TRBJ2-3	few	TGTGCTAGTGGCAAATCTTTAACAGATACGCAGTATTTT	CASGKSLTDTQYF
TRBD2	TRBV4-3	TRBJ2-5	few	TGCGCCAGCAGCCTCGGGACTAGCGGGTATTTCTGGGAGACCCAGTACTTC	CASSLGTSGYFWETQYF
TRBD2	TRBV20-1	TRBJ2-7	few	TGCAGTGCTAGAGATCTTCGCGGGAGGACTTACGAGCAGTACTTC	CSARDLRGRTYEQYF
-	TRBV12-3/TRBV12-4	TRBJ1-4	-	TGTGCCAGCAGTCAAGTCTCGGGTGAAAAACTGTTTTTT	CASSQVSGEKLFF
-	TRBV3-1	TRBJ2-5	-	TGTGCCAGCGTAGGGCCTGAAGAGACCCAGTACTTC	CASVGPEETQYF
-	TRBV27	TRBJ2-1	few	TGTGCCAGCAGTTTTTGGGGCTCCTACAATGAGCAGTTCTTC	CASSFWGSYNEQFF
-	TRBV12-3/TRBV12-4	TRBJ2-3	-	TGTGCCAGCAGTTTCTCGACAGAAGCTAGCACAGATACGCAGTATTTT	CASSFSTEASTDTQYF
-	TRBV20-1	TRBJ2-5	many	TGCAGTGCTCCTGGCCTACACGGCGACGAAGGGACCCAGTACTTC	CSAPGLHGDEGTQYF
TRBD2	TRBV20-1	TRBJ2-7	-	TGCAGTGCTAGAAGCCGGACTAGCTCATCCTACGAGCAGTACTTC	CSARSRTSSSYEQYF
TRBD2	TRBV20-1	TRBJ2-1	-	TGCAGTGCTAGAAGCGGGGGGGCTAATGAGCAGTTCTTC	CSARSGGANEQFF
-	TRBV7-6	TRBJ1-1	few	TGTGCCAGCAGCCTCGAGGGGGGGAACACTGAAGCTTTCTTT	CASSLEGGNTEAFF
TRBD2	TRBV5-5	TRBJ2-7	-	TGTGCCAGCAGCTTTTATAGCGGGAGCTACGAGCAGTACTTC	CASSFYSGSYEQYF
-	TRBV5-1	TRBJ2-2	few	TGCGCCAGCAGGGGAGGCGGGGAGCTGTTTTTT	CASRGGGELFF
-	TRBV7-9	TRBJ1-1	-	TGTGCCAGCTATAGGTGGGCGAACACTGAAGCTTTCTTT	CASYRWANTEAFF